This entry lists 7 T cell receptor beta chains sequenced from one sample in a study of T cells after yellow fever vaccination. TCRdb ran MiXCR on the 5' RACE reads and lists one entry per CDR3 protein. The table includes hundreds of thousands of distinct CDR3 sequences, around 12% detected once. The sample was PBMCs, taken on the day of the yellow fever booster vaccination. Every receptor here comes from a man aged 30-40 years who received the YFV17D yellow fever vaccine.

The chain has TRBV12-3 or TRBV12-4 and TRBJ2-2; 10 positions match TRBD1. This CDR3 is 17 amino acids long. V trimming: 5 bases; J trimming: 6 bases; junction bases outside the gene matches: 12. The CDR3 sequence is CASSTPPGQGIAGELFF. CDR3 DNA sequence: TGTGCCAGCAGTACCCCGCCGGGACAGGGGATTGCCGGGGAGCTGTTTTTT.

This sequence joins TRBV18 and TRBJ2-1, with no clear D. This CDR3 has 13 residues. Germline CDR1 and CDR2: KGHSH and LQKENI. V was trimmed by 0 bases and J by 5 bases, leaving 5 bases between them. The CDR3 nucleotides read TGTGCCAGCTCACCACCGGCAGACAATGAGCAGTTCTTC. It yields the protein CASSPPADNEQFF.

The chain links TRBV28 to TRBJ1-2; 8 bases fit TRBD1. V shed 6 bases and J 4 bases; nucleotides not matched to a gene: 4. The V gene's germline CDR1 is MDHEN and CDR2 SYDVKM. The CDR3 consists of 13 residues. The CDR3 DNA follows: TGTGCCAGCAGAACGACAGGGGTCTATGGCTACACCTTC. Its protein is CASRTTGVYGYTF.

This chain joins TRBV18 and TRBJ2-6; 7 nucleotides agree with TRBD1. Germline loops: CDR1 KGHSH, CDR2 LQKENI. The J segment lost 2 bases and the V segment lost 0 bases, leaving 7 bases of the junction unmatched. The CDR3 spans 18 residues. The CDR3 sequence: CASSPPRQGSPGANVLTF. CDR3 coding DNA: TGTGCCAGCTCACCACCCCGACAGGGATCTCCTGGGGCCAACGTCCTGACTTTC.

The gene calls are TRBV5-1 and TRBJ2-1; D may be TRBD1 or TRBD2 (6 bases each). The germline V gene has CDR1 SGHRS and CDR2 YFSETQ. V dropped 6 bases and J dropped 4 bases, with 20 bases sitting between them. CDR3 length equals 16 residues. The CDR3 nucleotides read TGCGCCAGCACCCCGATTGAGGGGGGAGCTTACAATGAGCAGTTCTTC. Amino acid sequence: CASTPIEGGAYNEQFF.

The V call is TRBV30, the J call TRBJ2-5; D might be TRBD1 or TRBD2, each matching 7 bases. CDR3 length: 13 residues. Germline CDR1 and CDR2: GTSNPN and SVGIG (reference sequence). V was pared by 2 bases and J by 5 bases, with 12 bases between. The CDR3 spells CAWSRQGGETQYF. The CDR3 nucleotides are TGTGCCTGGAGTAGACAGGGAGGGGAGACCCAGTACTTC.

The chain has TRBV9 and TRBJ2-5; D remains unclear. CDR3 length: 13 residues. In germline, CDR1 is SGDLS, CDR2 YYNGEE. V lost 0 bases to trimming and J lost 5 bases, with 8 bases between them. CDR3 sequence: CASSVGPKETQYF. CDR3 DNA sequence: TGTGCCAGCAGCGTAGGACCTAAGGAGACCCAGTACTTC.